One and the same sample provided the 2 T cell receptor beta chains below, sequenced in a study of T cell changes during pregnancy in multiple sclerosis. Profiled with immunoSEQ multiplex PCR; TCRdb holds only in-frame clones, not every one. The sample yields 29,000 or so clones, about 91% seen once. The sequenced sample was CD8+ T cells from peripheral blood mononuclear cells, obtained after pregnancy. The receptors stem from a female donor with multiple sclerosis, enrolled in a pregnancy study.

This clone was seen only once. The genes are TRBV4-2 and TRBJ2-3; 10 positions agree with TRBD2. Unmatched junction bases numbered 7, after V lost 0 bases and J lost 4 bases. CDR1 and CDR2 (germline): LGHNA, YNFKEQ. The CDR3 extends over 17 amino acids. The CDR3 DNA reads as TGTGCCAGCAGCCAAGAGAGAGCGGGAGGGCCATCAGATACGCAGTATTTT. Residues: CASSQERAGGPSDTQYF.

The V gene is TRBV5-4, the J gene TRBJ1-2; 7 nucleotides align to TRBD1. V gave up 4 bases and J gave up 6 bases; unmatched junction bases: 3. This CDR3 has 12 residues. Per germline, CDR1 SGHNT and CDR2 YYREEE (reference sequence). DNA of the CDR3: TGTGCCAGCAGCGGCAGGGGGGATGGCTACACCTTC. This sequence encodes CASSGRGDGYTF.